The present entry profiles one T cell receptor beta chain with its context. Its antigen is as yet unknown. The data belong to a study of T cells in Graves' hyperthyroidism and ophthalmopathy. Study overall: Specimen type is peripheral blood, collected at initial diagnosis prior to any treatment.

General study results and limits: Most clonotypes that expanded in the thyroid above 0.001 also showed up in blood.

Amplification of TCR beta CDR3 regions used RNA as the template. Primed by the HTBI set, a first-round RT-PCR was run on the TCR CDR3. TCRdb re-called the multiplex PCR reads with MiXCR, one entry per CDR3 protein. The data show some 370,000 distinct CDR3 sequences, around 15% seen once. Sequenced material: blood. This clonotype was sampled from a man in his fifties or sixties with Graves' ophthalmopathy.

CDR3 coding DNA: TGTGCCAGTAGTATGACACAGGCCAGATCACCCCTCCACTTT. This translates into CASSMTQARSPLHF. The gene calls are TRBV19 and TRBJ1-6; D perhaps matches TRBD1 (5 bases). This CDR3 has 14 residues. The V gene lost 3 bases and the J gene lost 10 bases, with 13 bases spanning the gap. Germline CDR1 and CDR2: LNHDA and SQIVND (reference sequence).